This TCR beta chain originates from a study of T cells in Graves' hyperthyroidism and ophthalmopathy (dated 2019 in TCRdb). Notes on the research overall: Peripheral blood was collected at initial diagnosis, before any treatment. To identify TCR V-J signatures that set the groups apart, the researchers used a discovery cohort of more than 95 patients, made up of 40 to 45 with Graves' ophthalmopathy and about 55 with stable Graves' hyperthyroidism. In addition, the study compared T-cell repertoires in thyroid tissue and in blood from several Graves' hyperthyroidism patients. TCR Vbeta CDR3 sequencing of approximately 140 peripheral blood samples (under 45 ophthalmopathy, around 80 hyperthyroidism and around 17 progressor patients) is reported in the paper. Prospective prediction of ophthalmopathy was tested in an independent validation cohort of some 19 hyperthyroidism patients and around 16 patients who later progressed to ophthalmopathy. Once sampling was done, hyperthyroidism patients were given methimazole at a starting dose of 30 mg daily, whereas ophthalmopathy patients were given high-dose intravenous methylprednisolone. For training and testing, the 110 or so patients in the discovery cohort were randomly divided in a 7:3 ratio. Overall results and qualifications from the work: In validation, the model predicted progression to ophthalmopathy a median of roughly 6.2 months before onset, with approximately 70% sensitivity and roughly 77% specificity. A 13 V-J signature model separated ophthalmopathy from stable hyperthyroidism, with around 88% sensitivity and 81.08% specificity in cross-validation and 80%/75% in testing. No statistical method was used to fix the sample size in advance, and group allocation was not hidden from the investigators. Most expanded thyroid clonotypes (frequency above 0.001) were also detected in blood, suggesting blood repertoires may reflect thyroid immune responses.

This clonotype was seen many times. No cognate antigen has been identified for it. Base qualities are missing; no much larger clone stands one base away. V lost 3 bases and J lost 0 bases, and the count of bases not matched to a germline gene is 16. Counted from cysteine to phenylalanine, this CDR3 has 20 amino acids. Only the CDR3 part of the read is kept: 60 bases, read in frame from the first base. Sequences MDHEN (CDR1) and SYDVKM (CDR2) are obtained from the germline V gene. A patient counted as having stable Graves' hyperthyroidism if no progression to ophthalmopathy occurred over 18 months of follow-up. Hyperthyroidism patients were newly diagnosed, with disease duration under 2 months, and aged 18 to 65 years. Patients with uncontrolled infections, other autoimmune diseases, pregnancy or lactation were excluded. Diagnoses were based on clinical symptoms, serum thyroxine and TRAb, thyroid ultrasound and orbital computed tomography. PBMCs were separated from 10 ml of fresh peripheral blood using Ficoll-Paque density gradient centrifugation. Total RNA was extracted using Trizol reagent, and RNA quality was assessed on an Agilent 2100 Bioanalyzer.

The TCR beta CDR3 regions were amplified from RNA transcripts. The TCR CDR3 was subjected to a first round of RT-PCR using the HTBI primer set and the Qiagen OneStep RT-PCR kit. Libraries were constructed in a second round of multiplex PCR, after which size selection and purification were carried out. Paired-end sequencing of the libraries was performed with 100 bp reads on an Illumina HiSeq2000. The authors' analysis ran thus. SOAPnuke was used to process the raw data, throwing out any read that contained adapters or uncalled bases, had a mean Phred below 15, or lacked an exact constant-primer or identifier match. COPE v1.2.5 was used to merge high-quality paired reads, and clonotypes were defined as unique nucleotide sequences. MiTCR v1.1 was used to align clonotypes to the IMGT TRBV, TRBD and TRBJ reference segments. The analysis was restricted to V-J combinations with a frequency above 0.0001, which together covered about 99% of the repertoires. The TCS score was defined as F50 (clonal expansion) divided by E x V (chaos), with BLOSUM62-based TCRdist calculated between CDR3 peptides within each V-J. Welch's t-statistics and random forest reduced 514 V-J features to roughly 13, which were used in a naive Bayes classifier (R e1071). TCRdb itself trimmed the public reads at Q25 with fastp, ran MiXCR and retained productive beta chains. When rows share a CDR3 protein, they turn into one entry using the most common DNA and genes. These V and J calls are TCRdb output, not the study's own analysis. The sample table holds approximately 740,000 distinct CDR3 sequences, of which less than 15% were seen once. The ten biggest clones cover about 10% of the sample.

The rearrangement combines TRBV28 with TRBJ2-7; 11 junctional bases match TRBD2. This TCR came from a woman between 18 and 29 years old with Graves' hyperthyroidism. The material sequenced was blood. The DNA is TGTGCCAGCAGTTTCCTATTGGGACTAGCGGCCTCAGGGAGCTCCTACGAGCAGTACTTC. Translation gives CASSFLLGLAASGSSYEQYF.